The next 27 T cell receptor beta chains were all read from a single sample in a study of T cell changes during pregnancy in multiple sclerosis. Repertoires were generated with immunoSEQ multiplex PCR, while TCRdb's copy carries only in-frame clones and drops some. The table shows 45,000 to 50,000 clones, with 90% to 95% occurring only once. Sequencing was performed on peripheral blood, taken in the third trimester of pregnancy. Receptors originate from a female donor with multiple sclerosis, enrolled in a pregnancy study.

This chain joins TRBV5-4 and TRBJ2-1; 8 bases are a match to TRBD2. Trimming took 0 bases from V and 7 from J; bases not matched to a gene: 9. This CDR3 is 16 amino acids long. CDR1 is SGHNT, CDR2 YYREEE, per germline (reference sequence). The CDR3: CASSLEGLEYRNEQFF. The CDR3 coding sequence is TGTGCCAGCAGCTTGGAGGGACTAGAATATCGGAATGAGCAGTTCTTC.

The V gene is TRBV15, the J gene TRBJ1-3, with 12 bases aligning to TRBD1. Germline V gives CDR1 LNHNV, CDR2 YYDKDF (reference sequence). J was trimmed by 2 bases and V by 2 bases; bases with no gene match: 4. The CDR3 contains 17 residues. The CDR3 region is CATSRPGQGAPGNTIYF. The CDR3 DNA is TGTGCCACCAGCAGACCGGGACAGGGGGCTCCTGGAAACACCATATATTTT.

The chain has TRBV7-8 and TRBJ2-3, with 16 bases matching TRBD2. The germline V gene has CDR1 SGHVS and CDR2 FQNEAQ. The CDR3 runs to 22 residues. Losses at the gene ends were 5 bases for V and 1 base for J; bases not matched to a gene: 18. CDR3 DNA sequence: TGTGCCAGCAGCCCTAGGGGACTAGCGGGAGGGCCTTCCCCCTATGGCACAGATACGCAGTATTTT. Encoded protein: CASSPRGLAGGPSPYGTDTQYF.

This rearrangement joins TRBV25-1 to TRBJ2-1; 11 bases fit TRBD2. The CDR3 runs 16 residues. The V gene's germline CDR1 is MGHDK and CDR2 SYGVNS. V shed 4 bases and J 5 bases; nucleotides not matched to a gene: 7. The CDR3 protein is CASSGGLADSHNEQFF. In DNA form, the CDR3 reads TGTGCCAGCAGTGGGGGACTAGCGGATAGCCACAATGAGCAGTTCTTC.

The chain has TRBV4-3 and TRBJ2-1; D is possibly TRBD2 (6 bases). There are 15 residues in the CDR3. Germline V gene sequence: CDR1 LGHNA, CDR2 YSLEER. V was shortened by 0 bases and J by 4 bases, with 10 bases between the two germline ends. The CDR3 nucleotides read TGCGCCAGCAGCCAAGAAGTCGGGGGATACAATGAGCAGTTCTTC. This codes for CASSQEVGGYNEQFF.

CDR3 nucleotides: TGTGCCGGGGGGGAAGGGCCCACTGAAGCTTTCTTT. This translates into CAGGEGPTEAFF. This rearrangement joins TRBV5-4 to TRBJ1-1, with a tentative D call TRBD1 (5 bases). The V gene lost 10 bases and the J gene lost 4 bases, with 14 bases spanning the gap. In germline, CDR1 is SGHNT, CDR2 YYREEE (reference sequence). The CDR3 is 12 amino acids.

The chain couples TRBV6-5 to TRBJ2-1; 7 bases agree with TRBD1. The germline CDR1 and CDR2 sequences are MNHEY and SVGAGI. After removal of 5 bases from V and 0 bases from J, the junction contained 4 bases not matched to a gene. The CDR3 covers 15 residues. The DNA for the CDR3 is TGTGCCAGCAGTCACGGACAGGACTCCTACAATGAGCAGTTCTTC. Translated, it gives CASSHGQDSYNEQFF.

The CDR3 DNA reads as TGTGCCAGCAGCACGGGACAATACACAGATACGCAGTATTTT. This encodes CASSTGQYTDTQYF. The rearrangement joins TRBV7-9 to TRBJ2-3, with D perhaps TRBD1 (6 bases). V lost 5 bases and J 2 bases, leaving 11 bases between the germline ends. The CDR3 sequence is 14 residues long. Germline V gene sequence: CDR1 SEHNR, CDR2 FQNEAQ (reference sequence).

The CDR3 DNA sequence: TGTGCCAGCATGTCACCGGGACAGGTGACCGAAAAACTGTTTTTT. Protein product: CASMSPGQVTEKLFF. This chain links TRBV28 with TRBJ1-4; 8 bases agree with TRBD1. The CDR3 covers 15 residues. Germline-derived CDR1 and CDR2 are MDHEN and SYDVKM. J lost 8 bases, V lost 7 bases, and 12 bases had no gene match.

The CDR3, as DNA: TGTGCCAGTAGTAAGAGGACTAGCGGGAGCCGAACAGATACGCAGTATTTT. Encoded protein: CASSKRTSGSRTDTQYF. This chain links TRBV19 with TRBJ2-3; 13 nucleotides line up with TRBD2. V lost 4 bases, J lost 3 bases, and 7 bases stayed unmatched. Germline V gives CDR1 LNHDA, CDR2 SQIVND (reference sequence). The length of the CDR3 is 17 residues.

The chain employs TRBV27 and TRBJ2-7; weak D call: TRBD2 (5 bases). The CDR3 loop spans 15 amino acids. Germline CDR1 reads MNHEY; CDR2 reads SMNVEV (reference sequence). V was trimmed by 1 base and J by 2 bases, leaving 12 bases between them. The CDR3 region is CASSLFRGLTYEQYF. The DNA for the CDR3 is TGTGCCAGCAGTTTATTTCGCGGGCTAACCTACGAGCAGTACTTC.

The J gene is TRBJ2-7, the V gene TRBV15; 7 nucleotides align to TRBD1. The CDR3 totals 15 residues. Per germline, CDR1 LNHNV and CDR2 YYDKDF (reference sequence). V was pared by 0 bases and J by 6 bases, with 8 bases of the junction left unmatched. CDR3 DNA sequence: TGTGCCACCAGCAGAGATGTCAGGGGGACCCTCGAGCAGTACTTC. The encoded protein is CATSRDVRGTLEQYF.

The count of this clone is one. The V and J genes are TRBV28 and TRBJ1-1, with unresolved D. CDR3 length: 14 residues. V shed 3 bases and J shed 1 base, with 9 bases lying between them. Germline V gives CDR1 MDHEN, CDR2 SYDVKM. The CDR3 DNA reads TGTGCCAGCAGTTTCCGCAGAAAGAACACTGAAGCTTTCTTT. As protein: CASSFRRKNTEAFF.

This chain connects TRBV27 to TRBJ2-2; 9 bases match TRBD2. This CDR3 contains 14 residues. The germline V gene encodes CDR1 MNHEY and CDR2 SMNVEV (reference sequence). J lost 6 bases, V lost 10 bases, and 9 bases had no gene match. This CDR3 is CATRAGGPAGELFF. DNA of the CDR3: TGTGCCACCCGCGCGGGAGGGCCTGCCGGGGAGCTGTTTTTT.

The chain is built from TRBV7-9 and TRBJ2-4; the D gene is possibly TRBD2 (6 bases). The CDR3 sequence is 15 residues long. The V gene lost 5 bases and the J gene lost 4 bases, with 15 bases spanning the gap. CDR1 is SEHNR and CDR2 is FQNEAQ in the germline V gene (reference sequence). CDR3 residues: CASSPRGLSKNIQYF. Written as DNA, the CDR3 is TGTGCCAGCAGCCCGAGGGGACTTTCAAAAAACATTCAGTACTTC.

The V call is TRBV6-1, the J call TRBJ1-6, with D unresolved. CDR3 length: 12 residues. Deletions cut 6 bases from V and 10 bases from J, with 10 bases between. From germline, CDR1 is MNHNS and CDR2 SASEGT. CDR3 region: CASRPGDSPLHF. The CDR3 region has the DNA TGTGCCAGCAGACCGGGTGACTCACCCCTCCACTTT.

This chain joins TRBV7-2 and TRBJ2-1, with D possibly matching TRBD1 (5 bases). The germline CDR1 and CDR2 sequences are SGHTA and FQGNSA. The V end lost 0 bases, the J end lost 7 bases, and 10 bases lay between the germline ends. CDR3 length: 14 residues. Here the CDR3 DNA reads TGTGCCAGCAGCTTAGCGCTAAAGGGGAATGAGCAGTTCTTC. Its translation is CASSLALKGNEQFF.

This chain uses TRBV5-5 with TRBJ1-2, with D hard to call. This CDR3 is 15 amino acids long. V lost 4 bases and J 5 bases, leaving 18 bases between the germline ends. Germline V CDR1 and CDR2: SGHKS, YYEKEE (reference sequence). Here the CDR3 DNA reads TGTGCCAGCAGCATGGGCATAGCGTACAGTTATGGCTACACCTTC. It specifies CASSMGIAYSYGYTF.

The gene calls are TRBV23-1 and TRBJ2-6; D uncertain. TRBV23-1 is an open reading frame whose function is uncertain. V shed 6 bases and J shed 0 bases, with 24 bases lying between them. This CDR3 region has 20 residues. The CDR3 loop is CASRANTLVVSCSGANVLTF. DNA of the CDR3: TGCGCCAGCAGGGCAAATACCCTGGTTGTTAGCTGCTCTGGGGCCAACGTCCTGACTTTC.

J is TRBJ1-6 and V is TRBV27, with D hard to call. Looked up from germline, CDR1 is MNHEY and CDR2 is SMNVEV (reference sequence). V was trimmed by 4 bases and J by 10 bases, leaving 8 bases between them. This CDR3 is 12 amino acids long. DNA of the CDR3: TGTGCCAGCAGTTCCCGGGGATCACCCCTCCACTTT. This sequence encodes CASSSRGSPLHF.

This rearrangement joins TRBV5-1 to TRBJ2-6; TRBD1 agrees at 7 bases. This CDR3 contains 15 residues. CDR1 and CDR2 (germline): SGHRS, YFSETQ. Trimming at V came to 4 bases and at J to 2 bases, leaving 3 bases not matched to a gene. The DNA for the CDR3 is TGCGCCAGCAGCCCCGGGACAGCTGGGGCCAACGTCCTGACTTTC. Residues: CASSPGTAGANVLTF. Using reference TRBV5-1 and TRBJ2-6 for the parts outside the CDR3, the full variable domain is KAGVTQTPRYLIKTRGQQVTLSCSPISGHRSVSWYQQTPGQGLQFLFEYFSETQRNKGNFPGRFSGRQFSNSRSEMNVSTLELGDSALYLCASSPGTAGANVLTFGAGSRLTVL.

J is TRBJ2-3 and V is TRBV7-2; 7 bases are shared with TRBD1. CDR1 is SGHTA, CDR2 FQGNSA, per germline. The V segment lost 5 bases and the J segment 0 bases; nucleotides outside the gene matches: 5. The CDR3 loop spans 15 amino acids. The CDR3 region has the DNA TGTGCCAGCAGCGTAGACAGGGCTAGCACAGATACGCAGTATTTT. Amino acid sequence: CASSVDRASTDTQYF.

J is TRBJ2-5 and V is TRBV19; 8 bases align to TRBD2. Trimming at V came to 1 base and at J to 5 bases, leaving 3 bases not matched to a gene. This CDR3 has 14 amino acids. The germline V gene encodes CDR1 LNHDA and CDR2 SQIVND (reference sequence). The CDR3 nucleotides are TGTGCCAGTAGTATAGGCGGGAGGTCGGAGACCCAGTACTTC. Protein product: CASSIGGRSETQYF.

V usage is TRBV18 and J usage is TRBJ2-5; 9 bases are shared with TRBD1. From germline, CDR1 is KGHSH and CDR2 LQKENI. The CDR3 is made up of 14 amino acids. V dropped 4 bases and J dropped 3; count of bases not matched to a gene: 3. The DNA for the CDR3 is TGTGCCAGCTCACTGGACAGGGGAGAAGAGACCCAGTACTTC. Its protein product is CASSLDRGEETQYF.

The V call is TRBV6-1, the J call TRBJ2-7; D unresolved. The V and J ends lost 6 bases and 7 bases respectively, with 7 bases between them. The germline CDR1 and CDR2 sequences are MNHNS and SASEGT. The CDR3 has 10 residues. The CDR3 spells CASRALEQYF. In nucleotides, the CDR3 is TGTGCCAGCAGGGCCTTGGAGCAGTACTTC.

The chain couples TRBV7-9 to TRBJ2-5; 8 nucleotides agree with TRBD2. There are 14 residues in the CDR3. Germline values: CDR1 SEHNR, CDR2 FQNEAQ (reference sequence). V trimming: 3 bases; J trimming: 5 bases; junction bases outside the gene matches: 5. This chain's CDR3 is CASSLLSSGETQYF. CDR3 DNA: TGTGCCAGCAGCTTGTTGTCTAGCGGGGAGACCCAGTACTTC.

The chain links TRBV28 to TRBJ2-1; 8 positions agree with TRBD2. J lost 0 bases, V lost 5 bases, and 0 bases had no gene match. Per the germline V gene, CDR1 is MDHEN and CDR2 is SYDVKM. The CDR3 is made up of 14 amino acids. The CDR3 DNA is TGTGCCAGCAGTAGCGGGAGCTCCTACAATGAGCAGTTCTTC. It yields the protein CASSSGSSYNEQFF. Complete variable domain (other parts from reference TRBV28 and TRBJ2-1): DVKVTQSSRYLVKRTGEKVFLECVQDMDHENMFWYRQDPGLGLRLIYFSYDVKMKEKGDIPEGYSVSREKKERFSLILESASTNQTSMYLCASSSGSSYNEQFFGPGTRLTVL.